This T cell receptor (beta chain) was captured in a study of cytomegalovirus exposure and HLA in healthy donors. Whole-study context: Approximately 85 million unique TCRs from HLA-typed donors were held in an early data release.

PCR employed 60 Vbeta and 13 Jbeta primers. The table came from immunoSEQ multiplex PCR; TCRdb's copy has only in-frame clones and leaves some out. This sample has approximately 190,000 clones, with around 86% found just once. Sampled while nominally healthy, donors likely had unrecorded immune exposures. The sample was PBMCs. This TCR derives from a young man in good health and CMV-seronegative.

The CDR3 protein is CAGFLSVSGRSYNEQFF. The CDR3, as DNA: TGTGCCGGTTTTCTCTCCGTAAGCGGGAGGTCTTACAATGAGCAGTTCTTC. This rearrangement joins TRBV6-9 to TRBJ2-1; TRBD2 matches at 9 bases. This CDR3 spans 17 amino acids. The ends lost 11 bases at V and 4 bases at J; junction bases unmatched: 18. CDR1 is MNHGY and CDR2 is SVAAGI in the germline V gene.